These T cell receptor beta chains were read from a single sample in a study of blood T cell repertoires in COVID-19. The protocol was immunoSEQ multiplex PCR, while the TCRdb copy is restricted to in-frame clones and leaves out a portion. The sample shows around 190,000 clones, over 80% of them seen only once. Sequenced: peripheral blood. The receptors shown here come from an older woman with COVID-19, enrolled during active disease. CDR3s include the opening cysteine and the closing phenylalanine or tryptophan. The order of the fields is D gene, clone size, V gene, J gene, CDR3 protein, CDR3 DNA. D genes are given only for firm matches. Clone size, where shown, is once, few, many, or a class for clones that have expanded.

D gene: NA
clone size: NA
V gene: TRBV28
J gene: TRBJ1-1
CDR3 protein: CASSQSNTEAFF
CDR3 DNA: TGTGCCAGCAGTCAATCGAACACTGAAGCTTTCTTT

D gene: NA
clone size: NA
V gene: TRBV7-6
J gene: TRBJ1-3
CDR3 protein: CASRRSSSDTIYF
CDR3 DNA: TGTGCCAGCAGACGTTCTAGTAGCGACACCATATATTTT

D gene: NA
clone size: NA
V gene: TRBV5-4
J gene: TRBJ1-1
CDR3 protein: CASSFSGVTEAFF
CDR3 DNA: TGTGCCAGCAGCTTCTCAGGGGTTACTGAAGCTTTCTTT

D gene: NA
clone size: once
V gene: TRBV5-1
J gene: TRBJ1-4
CDR3 protein: CASSSNEKLFF
CDR3 DNA: TGCGCCAGCAGCTCAAATGAAAAACTGTTTTTT

D gene: NA
clone size: NA
V gene: TRBV6-5
J gene: TRBJ1-1
CDR3 protein: CASSYSRASMNTEAFF
CDR3 DNA: TGTGCCAGCAGTTACTCCAGGGCCTCTATGAACACTGAAGCTTTCTTT

D gene: NA
clone size: NA
V gene: TRBV7-2
J gene: TRBJ1-2
CDR3 protein: CASSLSAEAYGYTF
CDR3 DNA: TGTGCCAGCAGCTTATCCGCCGAGGCCTATGGCTACACCTTC

D gene: TRBD1
clone size: NA
V gene: TRBV6-2/TRBV6-3
J gene: TRBJ1-3
CDR3 protein: CASSTQMGQISGNTIYF
CDR3 DNA: TGTGCCAGCAGCACCCAGATGGGACAGATCTCTGGAAACACCATATATTTT

D gene: NA
clone size: NA
V gene: TRBV2
J gene: TRBJ1-6
CDR3 protein: CASSDVASRESPLHF
CDR3 DNA: TGTGCCAGCAGTGATGTAGCGTCCAGAGAATCACCCCTCCACTTT

D gene: TRBD1
clone size: NA
V gene: TRBV19
J gene: TRBJ1-2
CDR3 protein: CASSRDRQIYGYTF
CDR3 DNA: TGTGCCAGTAGCCGGGACAGGCAAATCTATGGCTACACCTTC

D gene: TRBD2
clone size: NA
V gene: TRBV6-5
J gene: TRBJ2-1
CDR3 protein: CASSTRLAGNEQFF
CDR3 DNA: TGTGCCAGCAGTACCCGACTAGCTGGCAATGAGCAGTTCTTC

D gene: NA
clone size: NA
V gene: TRBV28
J gene: TRBJ1-6
CDR3 protein: CASSLITTGLSPLHF
CDR3 DNA: TGTGCCAGCAGTTTAATTACCACAGGGCTTTCACCCCTCCACTTT